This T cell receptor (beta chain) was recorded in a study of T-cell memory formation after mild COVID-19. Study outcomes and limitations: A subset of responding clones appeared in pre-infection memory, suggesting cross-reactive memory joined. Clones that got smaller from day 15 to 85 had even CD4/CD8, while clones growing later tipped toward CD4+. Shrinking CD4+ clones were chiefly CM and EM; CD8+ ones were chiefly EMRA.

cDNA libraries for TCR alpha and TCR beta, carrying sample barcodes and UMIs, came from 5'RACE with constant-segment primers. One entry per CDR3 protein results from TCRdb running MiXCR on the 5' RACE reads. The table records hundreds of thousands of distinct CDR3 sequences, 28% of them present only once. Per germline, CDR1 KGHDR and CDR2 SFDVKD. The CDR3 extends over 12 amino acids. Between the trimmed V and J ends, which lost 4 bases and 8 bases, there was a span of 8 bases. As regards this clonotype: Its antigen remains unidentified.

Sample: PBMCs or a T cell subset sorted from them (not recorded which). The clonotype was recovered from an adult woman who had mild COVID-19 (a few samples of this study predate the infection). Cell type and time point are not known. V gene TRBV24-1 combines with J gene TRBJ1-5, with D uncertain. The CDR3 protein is CATSESWEPQHF. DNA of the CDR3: TGTGCCACCAGTGAGTCGTGGGAGCCCCAGCATTTT.